What follows are 27 T cell receptor beta chains derived from one specimen sequenced in a study of blood T cell repertoires in COVID-19. Method: immunoSEQ multiplex PCR; TCRdb's copy keeps in-frame clones and lacks some. In the table there are around 99,000 clones, almost 85% of which are singletons. The sequenced sample consisted of peripheral blood. The source is a human donor in a cohort sampled during active COVID-19.

The chain couples TRBV20-1 to TRBJ1-2; a weak D match, TRBD1 (5 bases). V was shortened by 6 bases and J by 8 bases, with 10 bases between the two germline ends. Germline lookup yields CDR1 DFQATT and CDR2 SNEGSKA (reference sequence). The CDR3 has 10 residues. CDR3 protein: CSAQGSGYTF. CDR3 nucleotides: TGCAGTGCCCAGGGATCGGGCTACACCTTC.

This clone was observed a single time. The rearrangement uses TRBV7-9 and TRBJ1-2; D unclear. Germline CDR1 SEHNR, CDR2 FQNEAQ (reference sequence). The CDR3 sequence is 13 residues long. Trimming removed 1 base at V and 8 bases at J, with 11 bases between. CDR3 sequence reads: CASSLDGPYGYTF. The CDR3 DNA reads as TGTGCCAGCAGCTTAGACGGTCCTTACGGCTACACCTTC.

This clone was seen only once. The chain joins TRBV5-5 to TRBJ1-1; 7 bases align to TRBD1. Per the germline V gene, CDR1 is SGHKS and CDR2 is YYEKEE (reference sequence). V lost 3 bases to trimming and J lost 0 bases; unmatched junction nucleotides: 2. This CDR3 region has 14 residues. DNA of the CDR3: TGTGCCAGCAGCTGGGGACAGATGAACACTGAAGCTTTCTTT. Translation: CASSWGQMNTEAFF.

This clone has only a few counts. The V call is TRBV18, the J call TRBJ2-5; 11 nucleotides match TRBD2. This CDR3 contains 15 residues. Germline trimming cut 4 bases from V and 3 bases from J; bases unmatched to any gene: 4. Germline V lookup: CDR1 KGHSH, CDR2 LQKENI. The CDR3, as DNA: TGTGCCAGCTCACTGGCGACTAGCGGGAAAGAGACCCAGTACTTC. Translation gives CASSLATSGKETQYF.

The rearrangement uses TRBV5-5 and TRBJ1-5; TRBD1 matches 12 bases. V dropped 4 bases and J dropped 5; count of bases not matched to a gene: 4. The CDR3 runs to 15 residues. CDR1 and CDR2 (germline): SGHKS, YYEKEE (reference sequence). The CDR3 loop reads CASSTGQGAHQPQHF. CDR3 in DNA: TGTGCCAGCAGCACGGGACAGGGGGCTCATCAGCCCCAGCATTTT.

CDR3 sequence: CASSSRGGLAGGDEQFF. DNA of the CDR3: TGTGCCAGCAGCTCAAGGGGTGGTCTAGCGGGAGGGGATGAGCAGTTCTTC. V usage is TRBV7-3 and J usage is TRBJ2-1; 12 bases agree with TRBD2. Germline lookup yields CDR1 SGHTA and CDR2 FQGTGA. The CDR3 length is 17 residues. Germline trimming cut 4 bases from V and 8 bases from J; bases unmatched to any gene: 12.

The chain recombines TRBV7-7 with TRBJ2-7; 7 positions match TRBD1. The CDR3 sequence is 15 residues long. Germline assignment: CDR1 SSHAT and CDR2 FNYEAQ (reference sequence). With 5 bases clipped from V and 6 bases from J, the junction kept 13 bases outside the gene matches. The DNA of the CDR3 is TGTGCCAGCAGCACACGCAGGACAGGAGCTAGCGAGCAGTACGTC. Its translation is CASSTRRTGASEQYV.

This clone has more than one count but fewer than ten. The V gene is TRBV7-2, the J gene TRBJ1-2, with TRBD1 matching 7 bases. The J segment lost 13 bases and the V segment lost 5 bases, leaving 10 bases of the junction unmatched. The CDR3 runs 12 residues. Germline loops: CDR1 SGHTA, CDR2 FQGNSA. The CDR3 protein is CASSAYSGGLTF. For the CDR3, the DNA is TGTGCCAGCAGCGCCTACTCAGGGGGACTCACCTTC.

V and J are TRBV7-2 and TRBJ1-1; D not certain. V lost 0 bases and J lost 7, with 9 bases in between. Germline V gene sequence: CDR1 SGHTA, CDR2 FQGNSA. CDR3 length equals 13 residues. CDR3 in amino acids: CASSLAQYSEAFF. The CDR3 DNA is TGTGCCAGCAGCTTAGCCCAATATAGTGAAGCTTTCTTT.

V gene TRBV2 combines with J gene TRBJ2-1; 11 bases align to TRBD2. J gave up 4 bases and V 6 bases, and 11 bases lay outside the gene matches. This CDR3 has 17 amino acids. Germline values: CDR1 SNHLY, CDR2 FYNNEI. The CDR3 bases are TGTGCCAGCAGGGCCGACCAAACTAGCGGGAGTTACAATGAGCAGTTCTTC. Translation gives CASRADQTSGSYNEQFF.

The chain has TRBV7-2 and TRBJ2-1, with unresolved D. Germline V gene sequence: CDR1 SGHTA, CDR2 FQGNSA. Trimming left V 3 bases short and J 3 bases short, with 12 bases between. CDR3 length: 15 amino acids. CDR3 protein: CASSFTAPLYNEQFF. The DNA of the CDR3 is TGTGCCAGCAGCTTTACTGCCCCACTCTACAATGAGCAGTTCTTC.

The V and J genes are TRBV19 and TRBJ1-2, with D maybe TRBD1 (6 bases). V was trimmed by 8 bases and J by 1 base, leaving 11 bases between them. CDR1 and CDR2 (germline): LNHDA, SQIVND (reference sequence). The CDR3 loop spans 13 amino acids. The CDR3 loop reads CASGQQFNYGYTF. The CDR3 DNA sequence: TGTGCCAGTGGACAGCAATTTAACTATGGCTACACCTTC.

The chain carries TRBV24-1 and TRBJ2-1, with D perhaps matching TRBD2 (5 bases). The CDR3 totals 17 residues. Germline CDR1 KGHDR, CDR2 SFDVKD. Trimming took 3 bases from V and 9 from J, leaving 23 bases between them. The CDR3 protein is CATSDVRGAFQFSEQFF. CDR3 in DNA: TGTGCCACCAGTGATGTTCGGGGTGCCTTTCAATTCAGTGAGCAGTTCTTC.

This chain joins TRBV23-1 and TRBJ1-1; TRBD1 matches 8 bases. TRBV23-1 is noted as an ORF with a role that remains uncertain. V lost 3 bases and J lost 1; bases outside the gene matches: 10. This CDR3 region has 17 residues. Written as DNA, the CDR3 is TGCGCCAGCAGTCAGGGTACTAGACAGGGGCAGAACACTGAAGCTTTCTTT. It is translated as CASSQGTRQGQNTEAFF.

This clone was observed a single time. The V call is TRBV7-2, the J call TRBJ2-1, with D hard to call. Germline CDR1 is SGHTA and CDR2 is FQGNSA. The ends were cut back, 4 bases at V and 3 bases at J, with 10 bases in the middle. This CDR3 is 14 amino acids long. CDR3 region: CASSSPPVYNEQFF. The CDR3 bases are TGTGCCAGCAGCTCCCCTCCTGTCTACAATGAGCAGTTCTTC.

The chain is built from TRBV7-9 and TRBJ1-3; D possibly corresponds to TRBD1 (5 bases). V was shortened by 8 bases and J by 0 bases, with 11 bases between the two germline ends. From germline, CDR1 is SEHNR and CDR2 FQNEAQ (reference sequence). CDR3 length: 14 amino acids. CDR3: CASQTVSSGNTIYF. CDR3 DNA sequence: TGTGCCAGCCAGACAGTCAGCTCTGGAAACACCATATATTTT.

This chain links TRBV5-4 with TRBJ1-3, with D unresolved. Germline CDR1 reads SGHNT; CDR2 reads YYREEE (reference sequence). The ends were cut back, 4 bases at V and 9 bases at J, with 11 bases in the middle. The length of the CDR3 is 12 residues. The CDR3 protein is CASSPGIGTIYF. CDR3 DNA: TGTGCCAGCAGCCCCGGGATCGGCACCATATATTTT. Looking up the rest from reference TRBV5-4 and TRBJ1-3 gives the full variable domain: ETGVTQSPTHLIKTRGQQVTLRCSSQSGHNTVSWYQQALGQGPQFIFQYYREEENGRGNFPPRFSGLQFPNYSSELNVNALELDDSALYLCASSPGIGTIYFGEGSWLTVV.

The genes are TRBV11-2 and TRBJ1-2; 8 nucleotides agree with TRBD1. With V trimmed by 5 bases and J by 4 bases, 18 bases remained unmatched. The CDR3 length is 18 residues. Germline assignment: CDR1 SGHAT and CDR2 FQNNGV. The CDR3 here is CASSPLDRAGVAGYGYTF. CDR3 in DNA: TGTGCCAGCAGCCCCCTGGACAGGGCGGGAGTGGCTGGCTATGGCTACACCTTC.

The rearrangement links TRBV30 to TRBJ1-6, with 7 bases lining up with TRBD1. CDR1 is GTSNPN, CDR2 SVGIG, per germline (reference sequence). This CDR3 has 12 residues. The trim removed 3 bases at V and 9 bases at J, leaving 2 bases unmatched. CDR3 residues: CAWSPGGSPLHF. DNA for the CDR3: TGTGCCTGGAGCCCAGGGGGTTCACCCCTCCACTTT. Complete variable domain (other parts from reference TRBV30 and TRBJ1-6): SQTIHQWPATLVQPVGSPLSLECTVEGTSNPNLYWYRQAAGRGLQLLFYSVGIGQISSEVPQNLSASRPQDRQFILSSKKLLLSDSGFYLCAWSPGGSPLHFGNGTRLTVT.

This chain connects TRBV28 to TRBJ2-6, with 7 bases matching TRBD2. Germline loops: CDR1 MDHEN, CDR2 SYDVKM. The CDR3 is 15 amino acids. Unmatched junction bases numbered 3, after V lost 5 bases and J lost 2 bases. Here the CDR3 DNA reads TGTGCCAGCAGTGTCGGGGGGACTGGGGCCAACGTCCTGACTTTC. As protein: CASSVGGTGANVLTF.

V and J are TRBV7-9 and TRBJ2-2; unclear D gene. The V gene's germline CDR1 is SEHNR and CDR2 FQNEAQ (reference sequence). CDR3 size: 12 residues. Trimming removed 3 bases at V and 4 bases at J, with 3 bases between. Here the CDR3 reads CASSFSTGELFF. The CDR3 DNA follows: TGTGCCAGCAGCTTCAGCACCGGGGAGCTGTTTTTT.

The chain's CDR3 is CATSENGRLAGDEQYF. In DNA form, the CDR3 reads TGTGCCACCAGTGAAAACGGGCGACTAGCGGGAGACGAGCAGTACTTC. The chain joins TRBV24-1 to TRBJ2-7, with 12 bases that match TRBD2. This CDR3 has 16 amino acids. Trimming cost V 4 bases and J 5 bases; bases outside gene matches: 8. Germline V gene lookup returns CDR1 KGHDR and CDR2 SFDVKD.

This chain connects TRBV2 to TRBJ1-6; D perhaps matches TRBD1 (6 bases). Per germline, CDR1 SNHLY and CDR2 FYNNEI. The CDR3 is 16 residues long. V gave up 9 bases and J gave up 4 bases, with 19 bases separating them. The CDR3 loop is CARREPGGAYNSPLHF. CDR3 in DNA: TGTGCCAGGAGGGAGCCGGGGGGGGCTTATAATTCACCCCTCCACTTT. The full variable domain, rest sourced from reference TRBV2 and TRBJ1-6, is EPEVTQTPSHQVTQMGQEVILRCVPISNHLYFYWYRQILGQKVEFLVSFYNNEISEKSEIFDDQFSVERPDGSNFTLKIRSTKLEDSAMYFCARREPGGAYNSPLHFGNGTRLTVT.

V and J are TRBV6-4 and TRBJ1-6; a possible D gene is TRBD1 (6 bases). Trimming took off 6 bases at V and 15 bases at J, with 15 bases between the two ends. The CDR3 runs 12 residues. CDR1 is MRHNA and CDR2 is SNTAGT in the germline V gene. The DNA for the CDR3 is TGTGCCAGCAGCGCAAAGGGGGGGCGCCTCCACTTT. Translation: CASSAKGGRLHF.

This clone was seen a few times. This chain links TRBV18 with TRBJ2-2; the D gene is possibly TRBD1 (6 bases). CDR1 and CDR2 from the germline V gene are KGHSH and LQKENI. The CDR3 extends over 16 amino acids. Trimming left V 2 bases short and J 2 bases short, with 12 bases between. The CDR3 protein is CASSPSGGGNTGELFF. The CDR3 DNA follows: TGTGCCAGCTCACCATCTGGGGGCGGAAACACCGGGGAGCTGTTTTTT. The full variable domain, completed using reference TRBV18 and TRBJ2-2, is NAGVMQNPRHLVRRRGQEARLRCSPMKGHSHVYWYRQLPEEGLKFMVYLQKENIIDESGMPKERFSAEFPKEGPSILRIQQVVRGDSAAYFCASSPSGGGNTGELFFGEGSRLTVL.

The chain combines TRBV18 with TRBJ1-1, with D hard to call. With 5 bases removed from V and 1 base from J, the gap between germline ends came to 5 bases. The CDR3 is 12 amino acids. In germline, CDR1 is KGHSH, CDR2 LQKENI. CDR3 nucleotides: TGTGCCAGCTCATCGGGGAACACTGAAGCTTTCTTT. It codes for CASSSGNTEAFF.

The chain joins TRBV4-1 to TRBJ1-2; D might be TRBD1 (5 bases). V gave up 0 bases and J gave up 7 bases, with 12 bases separating them. This CDR3 has 14 residues. Germline CDR1 reads MGHRA; CDR2 reads YSYEKL. The CDR3 here is CASSQEGGLGGYTF. The CDR3 DNA sequence: TGCGCCAGCAGCCAAGAGGGGGGTTTGGGTGGCTACACCTTC.